The 14 T cell receptor beta chains below all came from one sample that was sequenced in a study of T cells in Graves' hyperthyroidism and ophthalmopathy. The CDR3 regions of TCR beta were amplified from RNA transcripts. First-round RT-PCR targeting the TCR CDR3 was performed with the HTBI primer set. TCRdb passed the multiplex PCR reads through MiXCR, listing each CDR3 protein once. This repertoire shows a few hundred thousand distinct CDR3 sequences, around 14% found once; its top ten account for around 7.5%. The specimen sequenced was blood. Receptor source: a woman in her thirties with Graves' hyperthyroidism.

The chain carries TRBV5-5 and TRBJ1-5, with D unresolved. The CDR3 is made up of 13 amino acids. The germline gives CDR1 SGHKS, CDR2 YYEKEE (reference sequence). Trimming removed 2 bases at V and 4 bases at J, with 7 bases between. For the CDR3, the DNA is TGTGCCAGCAGCTTATCAGAGAATCAGCCCCAGCATTTT. It is translated as CASSLSENQPQHF. Supplemented by reference TRBV5-5 and TRBJ1-5, the full variable domain reads DAGVTQSPTHLIKTRGQQVTLRCSPISGHKSVSWYQQVLGQGPQFIFQYYEKEERGRGNFPDRFSARQFPNYSSELNVNALLLGDSALYLCASSLSENQPQHFGDGTRLSIL.

The genes are TRBV12-3 or TRBV12-4 and TRBJ2-1, with TRBD2 matching over 8 bases. The J segment lost 7 bases and the V segment lost 5 bases, leaving 10 bases of the junction unmatched. The CDR3 length is 15 residues. In DNA form, the CDR3 reads TGTGCCAGCAGTGATATGGCTAGCGGGCTAAATGAGCAGTTCTTC. Amino acid sequence: CASSDMASGLNEQFF.

The genes are TRBV9 and TRBJ1-2; D is possibly TRBD1 (6 bases). The V and J ends lost 0 bases and 3 bases respectively, with 18 bases between them. CDR3 size: 17 residues. Germline CDR1 SGDLS, CDR2 YYNGEE. CDR3 nucleotide sequence: TGTGCCAGCAGCGTAGATTCCCCAAGGTCAGGGGACTATGGCTACACCTTC. Translation: CASSVDSPRSGDYGYTF.

This clonotype occurred a few times. V is TRBV2 and J is TRBJ2-2, with 8 positions matching TRBD2. The V segment lost 0 bases and the J segment 1 base; nucleotides outside the gene matches: 1. This CDR3 region has 16 residues. CDR1 is SNHLY and CDR2 is FYNNEI in the germline V gene. This chain's CDR3 is CASSEARGENTGELFF. DNA of the CDR3: TGTGCCAGCAGTGAAGCGCGGGGGGAGAACACCGGGGAGCTGTTTTTT.

This clonotype has at least ten counts. Sequence at one end of the junction differs from germline and may be a read error. CDR3 sequence: CASSLAGVSTDTQYF. The CDR3 region has the DNA TGTGCCAGCAGCTTAGCGGGGGTTAGCACAGATACGCAGTATTTT. V usage is TRBV5-1 and J usage is TRBJ2-3, with 9 bases aligning to TRBD2. The CDR3 extends over 15 amino acids. Germline V gene lookup returns CDR1 SGHRS and CDR2 YFSETQ.

This clonotype came up many times. The chain carries TRBV27 and TRBJ1-5, with D maybe TRBD1 (5 bases). V lost 2 bases and J lost 6, with 11 bases in between. Per the germline V gene, CDR1 is MNHEY and CDR2 is SMNVEV (reference sequence). This CDR3 is built from 14 residues. CDR3 nucleotides: TGTGCCAGCAGTTTAGCCGGGGACGGTCAGCCCCAGCATTTT. Translating it yields CASSLAGDGQPQHF.

V is TRBV20-1 and J is TRBJ1-4, with D unclear. V lost 2 bases to trimming and J lost 0 bases, with 10 bases between them. Per germline, CDR1 DFQATT and CDR2 SNEGSKA (reference sequence). This CDR3 has 15 residues. This CDR3 reads CSARSRRTTNEKLFF. CDR3 in DNA: TGCAGTGCTAGATCACGACGAACAACTAATGAAAAACTGTTTTTT.

The table lists this clonotype with many counts. V usage is TRBV27 and J usage is TRBJ1-6, with TRBD1 as a possible D gene (6 bases). This CDR3 spans 15 amino acids. V lost 2 bases and J 6 bases, leaving 11 bases between the germline ends. The germline gives CDR1 MNHEY, CDR2 SMNVEV (reference sequence). The CDR3 coding sequence is TGTGCCAGCAGTTTAAGCGGGGGCACTAATTCACCCCTCCACTTT. Its translation: CASSLSGGTNSPLHF.

This clonotype was observed many times. This chain uses TRBV20-1 with TRBJ2-1, with 9 bases identical to TRBD2. With 6 bases clipped from V and 6 bases from J, the junction kept 9 bases outside the gene matches. The CDR3 is 14 residues long. Germline lookup yields CDR1 DFQATT and CDR2 SNEGSKA (reference sequence). The chain's CDR3 is CSADPGLAGNEQFF. CDR3 coding DNA: TGCAGTGCCGATCCGGGACTAGCAGGCAATGAGCAGTTCTTC.

This clonotype was counted ten times or more. This chain joins TRBV30 and TRBJ2-7; TRBD2 matches at 13 bases. The CDR3 runs to 13 residues. Per germline, CDR1 GTSNPN and CDR2 SVGIG (reference sequence). Trimming cost V 5 bases and J 7 bases; bases outside gene matches: 5. The CDR3 nucleotides read TGTGCCTGGGGACTAGCGGGAGTTTCGGAGCAGTACTTC. Protein product: CAWGLAGVSEQYF.

This clonotype was observed at least ten times. The chain carries TRBV5-1 and TRBJ2-2; D uncertain. Looked up from germline, CDR1 is SGHRS and CDR2 is YFSETQ. This CDR3 is built from 17 residues. V was cut by 0 bases and J by 1 base, with 13 bases left in between. CDR3 in DNA: TGCGCCAGCAGCTTGGTGTATGGGGAAAGGAACACCGGGGAGCTGTTTTTT. Its protein is CASSLVYGERNTGELFF.

This clonotype was detected a few times. The V call is TRBV27, the J call TRBJ2-7; a possible D gene is TRBD1 (6 bases). Trimming shortened V by 5 bases and J by 0 bases, and 11 bases separated the two germline ends. The CDR3 totals 14 residues. Germline assignment: CDR1 MNHEY and CDR2 SMNVEV (reference sequence). CDR3 sequence reads: CASSGQLNSYEQYF. CDR3 bases: TGTGCCAGCAGTGGACAGTTAAACTCCTACGAGCAGTACTTC.

This clonotype was picked up many times. The genes are TRBV5-1 and TRBJ1-2; D not resolved. Germline V gene sequence: CDR1 SGHRS, CDR2 YFSETQ. Trimming cost V 0 bases and J 2 bases, with 5 bases left between them. This CDR3 spans 13 amino acids. The CDR3 region is CASSLGKNYGYTF. CDR3 nucleotide sequence: TGCGCCAGCAGCTTGGGCAAGAACTATGGCTACACCTTC.

This clonotype appeared many times. This chain links TRBV6-1 with TRBJ1-5; weak D call: TRBD1 (5 bases). Trimming took off 2 bases at V and 5 bases at J, with 10 bases between the two ends. CDR1 is MNHNS, CDR2 SASEGT, per germline. There are 14 residues in the CDR3. The CDR3 loop reads CASSESGRYQPQHF. As DNA, the CDR3 is TGTGCCAGCAGTGAATCGGGGCGTTATCAGCCCCAGCATTTT.